These 15 T cell receptor beta chains were all obtained from the same sample, sequenced in a study of shared clonotypes between healthy human individuals (dated by TCRdb to 2019 to 2021). To prepare the library, the immunoSEQ multiplex PCR assay was applied. As stored in TCRdb, this immuneACCESS dataset retains in-frame rearrangements with V and J assigned. A fraction of the clones does not appear; measured against another copy, unresolved V genes explain less than half of the discrepancy, and the remainder lacks a known reason. The table for this sample lists about 2.5 million clones; 80% to 95% of them were counted only once. The ten largest clonotypes hold about 0.36% of the sample. Sequencing was performed on naive CD4+ T cells from PBMCs. The sample's cell subset or site label, decoded: CD45RA+ positively selected. The source of these receptors is a man aged 18 to 29 in good health. Some clones in this sample may be carry-over from other donors' samples.

V gene TRBV7-9 combines with J gene TRBJ1-1; TRBD1 matches 8 bases. The junction had 5 bases not matched to a gene; V was cut back by 5 bases and J by 0 bases. Germline V gene sequence: CDR1 SEHNR, CDR2 FQNEAQ (reference sequence). The CDR3 is 15 residues long. The CDR3 nucleotides are TGTGCCAGCAGCCATGACAGGGGAGTGAACACTGAAGCTTTCTTT. Translating it yields CASSHDRGVNTEAFF. The whole variable domain, filled in from reference TRBV7-9 and TRBJ1-1, reads DTGVSQNPRHKITKRGQNVTFRCDPISEHNRLYWYRQTLGQGPEFLTYFQNEAQLEKSRLLSDRFSAERPKGSFSTLEIQRTEQGDSAMYLCASSHDRGVNTEAFFGQGTRLTVV.

This sequence joins TRBV10-3 and TRBJ2-2; TRBD1 is a possible D gene (6 bases). This CDR3 has 16 amino acids. Per germline, CDR1 ENHRY and CDR2 SYGVKD. Trimming left V 6 bases short and J 2 bases short, with 16 bases between. As DNA, the CDR3 is TGTGCCATCAGCGCCCCGAATGGGGGCAACACCGGGGAGCTGTTTTTT. It is translated as CAISAPNGGNTGELFF.

The V and J genes are TRBV2 and TRBJ2-7; 11 nucleotides align to TRBD1. The V gene's germline CDR1 is SNHLY and CDR2 FYNNEI. V lost 5 bases and J lost 0; bases outside the gene matches: 3. The CDR3 runs 15 residues. CDR3 sequence: CASSRDRGGSYEQYF. The CDR3 nucleotides are TGTGCCAGCAGTCGGGACAGGGGGGGCTCCTACGAGCAGTACTTC.

The chain uses TRBV6-5 and TRBJ1-4; D gene ambiguous. CDR1 is MNHEY, CDR2 SVGAGI, per germline. V was cut by 2 bases and J by 0 bases, with 7 bases left in between. The CDR3 runs 15 residues. CDR3 in amino acids: CASSYRRATNEKLFF. The DNA for the CDR3 is TGTGCCAGCAGTTACAGGCGTGCAACTAATGAAAAACTGTTTTTT.

This sequence joins TRBV7-2 and TRBJ1-1; 7 bases fit TRBD1. The length of the CDR3 is 14 residues. V was clipped by 5 bases and J by 6 bases; unmatched bases: 9. Germline CDR1 reads SGHTA; CDR2 reads FQGNSA. CDR3 protein: CASSPQGVGAEAFF. CDR3 in DNA: TGTGCCAGCAGCCCTCAGGGGGTTGGGGCTGAAGCTTTCTTT.

This chain uses TRBV2 with TRBJ2-7, with 11 bases lining up with TRBD2. V dropped 4 bases and J dropped 5; count of bases not matched to a gene: 4. The length of the CDR3 is 14 residues. The germline V gene has CDR1 SNHLY and CDR2 FYNNEI. The CDR3 DNA sequence: TGTGCCAGCAGTGTGACTAGCGGGAAGGACGAGCAGTACTTC. Translation: CASSVTSGKDEQYF.

This clone was detected only once. Other DNA sequences of this sample code for an identical CDR3. The rearrangement joins TRBV7-8 to TRBJ1-2; 7 positions match TRBD1. Germline CDR1 SGHVS, CDR2 FQNEAQ. With 1 base clipped from V and 2 bases from J, the junction kept 1 base outside the gene matches. This CDR3 has 14 residues. The CDR3 protein is CASSLGQGNYGYTF. In DNA, the CDR3 is TGTGCCAGCAGCTTAGGACAGGGAAACTATGGCTACACCTTC.

This clone was observed once. J is TRBJ1-4 and V is TRBV23-1; perhaps TRBD1 as D (6 bases). TRBV23-1 is classed as an ORF, of uncertain function. This CDR3 contains 16 residues. The V and J ends lost 3 bases and 8 bases respectively, with 19 bases between them. Here the CDR3 reads CASSHSPRGAGEKLFF. CDR3 in DNA: TGCGCCAGCAGTCATTCCCCTCGGGGGGCTGGGGAAAAACTGTTTTTT.

The rearrangement joins TRBV4-2 to TRBJ2-1, with D possibly being TRBD2 (5 bases). V lost 0 bases to trimming and J lost 13 bases, with 10 bases between them. Per germline, CDR1 LGHNA and CDR2 YNFKEQ. The CDR3 is made up of 12 amino acids. CDR3: CASSQEGLPQFF. The CDR3 region has the DNA TGTGCCAGCAGCCAAGAAGGACTTCCCCAGTTCTTC.

The CDR3 protein is CASSLVRGVSDTQYF. Written as DNA, the CDR3 is TGTGCCAGCAGCTTAGTCCGAGGGGTTTCAGATACGCAGTATTTT. The gene calls are TRBV7-2 and TRBJ2-3; D is perhaps TRBD1 or TRBD2 (5 bases each). The germline CDR1 and CDR2 sequences are SGHTA and FQGNSA. V dropped 1 base and J dropped 4 bases, with 12 bases sitting between them. There are 15 residues in the CDR3. Based on the CDR3 plus reference TRBV7-2 and TRBJ2-3, the full variable domain is GAGVSQSPSNKVTEKGKDVELRCDPISGHTALYWYRQSLGQGLEFLIYFQGNSAPDKSGLPSDRFSAERTGGSVSTLTIQRTQQEDSAVYLCASSLVRGVSDTQYFGPGTRLTVL.

The chain uses TRBV5-1 and TRBJ2-3; perhaps D is TRBD1 or TRBD2 (5 bases each). V was trimmed by 1 base and J by 2 bases, leaving 11 bases between them. Germline V lookup: CDR1 SGHRS, CDR2 YFSETQ. The CDR3 is 15 amino acids. Here the CDR3 DNA reads TGCGCCAGCAGCTTGTACGGGGCAAACACAGATACGCAGTATTTT. Translation gives CASSLYGANTDTQYF.

The rearrangement links TRBV18 to TRBJ2-5; D possibly corresponds to TRBD1 (5 bases). The ends were cut back, 0 bases at V and 5 bases at J, with 10 bases in the middle. This CDR3 contains 14 residues. Germline values: CDR1 KGHSH, CDR2 LQKENI. CDR3 amino acids: CASSPPVQGETQYF. CDR3 coding DNA: TGTGCCAGCTCACCACCGGTTCAGGGTGAGACCCAGTACTTC.

The chain is built from TRBV6-6 and TRBJ2-3; D uncertain. Germline values: CDR1 MNHNY, CDR2 SVGAGI (reference sequence). This CDR3 spans 13 amino acids. The V and J ends lost 10 bases and 4 bases respectively, with 15 bases between them. The chain's CDR3 is CATLRPPSDTQYF. In nucleotides, the CDR3 is TGTGCCACCCTTAGGCCACCCTCAGATACGCAGTATTTT.

The chain is built from TRBV7-2 and TRBJ1-3; no firm D call. This CDR3 is 14 amino acids long. CDR1 is SGHTA and CDR2 is FQGNSA in the germline V gene. Trimming took off 5 bases at V and 4 bases at J, with 12 bases between the two ends. The CDR3 DNA follows: TGTGCCAGCAGCCGAAGGTTGGAAGGAAACACCATATATTTT. It is translated as CASSRRLEGNTIYF.

The chain has TRBV18 and TRBJ2-1, with D possibly TRBD1 on 6 matching bases. Trimming removed 0 bases from V and 2 bases from J, with 8 bases in between. Germline CDR1 KGHSH, CDR2 LQKENI. The CDR3 loop spans 15 amino acids. The CDR3 bases are TGTGCCAGCTCACCACCGGGGGCGCCCTACAATGAGCAGTTCTTC. Its translation: CASSPPGAPYNEQFF.